These 30 T cell receptor beta chains were sequenced from one sample in a study of Graves' ophthalmopathy and Graves' hyperthyroidism. Using RNA transcripts, the TCR beta CDR3 regions were amplified. RT-PCR was first run with HTBI primers, then multiplex PCR in a second round. TCRdb re-called the multiplex PCR reads through MiXCR, storing one row per CDR3 protein. The data contain 400,000 to 450,000 distinct CDR3 sequences, about 21% of them singletons. Sequencing was done on a sample of peripheral blood. The receptors come from a woman aged 18-35 years with stable Graves' hyperthyroidism.

This clonotype has only a few counts. The rearrangement joins TRBV29-1 to TRBJ2-7; TRBD1 aligns across 8 bases. The junction had 7 bases not matched to a gene; V was cut back by 7 bases and J by 2 bases. CDR1 and CDR2 (germline): SQVTM, ANQGSEA. This CDR3 contains 13 residues. The CDR3 loop is CSGLQGATYEQYF. CDR3 in DNA: TGCAGCGGGCTCCAGGGGGCCACCTACGAGCAGTACTTC.

This clonotype was detected many times. The rearrangement uses TRBV2 and TRBJ1-1; D is undetermined. Per germline, CDR1 SNHLY and CDR2 FYNNEI. This CDR3 is 13 amino acids long. Trimming pared 6 bases from V and 0 bases from J, leaving 8 bases between. Here the CDR3 reads CASSAVMNTEAFF. DNA for the CDR3: TGTGCCAGCAGCGCAGTCATGAACACTGAAGCTTTCTTT.

The gene calls are TRBV2 and TRBJ1-1, with 7 bases matching TRBD1. CDR3 size: 14 residues. Trimming removed 6 bases from V and 0 bases from J; junction bases left unmatched: 4. Germline V lookup: CDR1 SNHLY, CDR2 FYNNEI. Here the CDR3 DNA reads TGTGCCAGCAGGGGACAGTACATGAACACTGAAGCTTTCTTT. Translation gives CASRGQYMNTEAFF.

This clonotype was recorded at least ten times. V gene TRBV7-2 combines with J gene TRBJ2-7, with 8 bases identical to TRBD1. The V segment lost 2 bases and the J segment 4 bases; nucleotides outside the gene matches: 4. The CDR3 runs to 14 residues. The germline gives CDR1 SGHTA, CDR2 FQGNSA. The CDR3 here is CASSLIRDRYEQYF. DNA of the CDR3: TGTGCCAGCAGCTTAATAAGGGACAGGTACGAGCAGTACTTC.

The chain uses TRBV11-2 and TRBJ1-1, with D perhaps matching TRBD1 (6 bases). This CDR3 has 13 residues. The germline V gene encodes CDR1 SGHAT and CDR2 FQNNGV. Trimming removed 4 bases at V and 5 bases at J, with 11 bases between. The CDR3 is CASSSRGETEAFF. Here the CDR3 DNA reads TGTGCCAGCAGCTCCAGGGGAGAGACTGAAGCTTTCTTT.

As regards this clonotype: With a much larger clone just one base away, this may be a read error. The rearrangement links TRBV20-1 to TRBJ2-6, with TRBD1 matching 9 bases. The CDR3 has 18 residues. The germline gives CDR1 DFQATT, CDR2 SNEGSKA (reference sequence). J gave up 2 bases and V 1 base, and 9 bases lay outside the gene matches. For the CDR3, the DNA is TGCAGTGCTAGAGTGGACAGGGGAATGATACCTGGGGCCAACGTCCTGACTTTC. Translating it yields CSARVDRGMIPGANVLTF.

The sample holds many counts of this clonotype. The chain links TRBV7-6 to TRBJ2-7, with D maybe TRBD2 (6 bases). Trimming took off 5 bases at V and 2 bases at J, with 13 bases between the two ends. CDR1 SGHVS and CDR2 FNYEAQ come from the germline V gene. The CDR3 contains 14 residues. CDR3 coding DNA: TGTGCCAGCAGCCCGGGACTGGAGCCCTACGAGCAGTACTTC. It codes for CASSPGLEPYEQYF. The variable domain in full, with the rest retrieved from reference TRBV7-6 and TRBJ2-7, is GAGVSQSPRYKVTKRGQDVALRCDPISGHVSLYWYRQALGQGPEFLTYFNYEAQQDKSGLPNDRFSAERPEGSISTLTIQRTEQRDSAMYRCASSPGLEPYEQYFGPGTRLTVT.

This clonotype came up many times. The chain combines TRBV7-2 with TRBJ1-2; the D is unclear. CDR3 length equals 13 residues. V lost 2 bases and J 3 bases, leaving 7 bases between the germline ends. CDR1 and CDR2 (germline): SGHTA, FQGNSA. CDR3 nucleotide sequence: TGTGCCAGCAGCTTAAACAATGACTATGGCTACACCTTC. Protein sequence: CASSLNNDYGYTF.

This clonotype was seen at least ten times. The junction shows a germline mismatch at one end, possibly a read error. The rearrangement joins TRBV6-1 to TRBJ1-5; D unresolved. Germline values: CDR1 MNHNS, CDR2 SASEGT. This CDR3 contains 13 residues. CDR3 in amino acids: CASRRSSNQPQHF. CDR3 bases: TGTGCGAGCAGACGTTCTAGCAATCAGCCCCAGCATTTT.

This clonotype showed up just a few times. The V call is TRBV6-1, the J call TRBJ1-5; the D is unclear. This CDR3 is 15 amino acids long. Trimming pared 5 bases from V and 2 bases from J, leaving 13 bases between. CDR1 is MNHNS, CDR2 SASEGT, per germline. The CDR3 region has the DNA TGTGCCAGCAGTCCAAGGGCCGCTCGCAATCAGCCCCAGCATTTT. Amino acid sequence: CASSPRAARNQPQHF.

This clonotype was seen a single time. The chain joins TRBV11-2 to TRBJ2-7; 11 bases are shared with TRBD2. CDR1 and CDR2 (germline): SGHAT, FQNNGV. This CDR3 has 16 amino acids. J gave up 3 bases and V 5 bases, and 9 bases lay outside the gene matches. This chain's CDR3 is CASSSYSGGAIYEQYF. CDR3 sequence (DNA): TGTGCCAGCAGCAGTTATAGCGGGGGGGCAATCTACGAGCAGTACTTC.

The genes are TRBV28 and TRBJ1-2; D perhaps matches TRBD1 (6 bases). There are 17 residues in the CDR3. CDR1 is MDHEN and CDR2 is SYDVKM in the germline V gene. Trimming shortened V by 3 bases and J by 1 base, and 18 bases separated the two germline ends. CDR3 region: CASSFGDNHLLNYGYTF. CDR3 DNA: TGTGCCAGCAGTTTTGGGGACAACCACCTCCTTAACTATGGCTACACCTTC.

This clonotype was counted many times. This chain joins TRBV5-1 and TRBJ2-5; the D gene is possibly TRBD1 (5 bases). This CDR3 region has 15 residues. The germline gives CDR1 SGHRS, CDR2 YFSETQ. V lost 0 bases and J 2 bases, leaving 11 bases between the germline ends. CDR3 sequence reads: CASSLGGVDQETQYF. CDR3 coding DNA: TGCGCCAGCAGCTTGGGGGGCGTAGATCAAGAGACCCAGTACTTC.

This clonotype was picked up many times. This sequence joins TRBV30 and TRBJ2-7, with TRBD2 matching 10 bases. Germline V gene lookup returns CDR1 GTSNPN and CDR2 SVGIG (reference sequence). With 3 bases clipped from V and 6 bases from J, the junction kept 8 bases outside the gene matches. CDR3 size: 14 residues. CDR3 sequence (DNA): TGTGCCTGGAGCCCCGGGACTAGCGTTCGCGAGCAGTACTTC. Translating it yields CAWSPGTSVREQYF.

This clonotype was found many times. V usage is TRBV28 and J usage is TRBJ2-4; no clear D. Trimming left V 1 base short and J 6 bases short, with 4 bases between. Germline CDR1 and CDR2: MDHEN and SYDVKM. The CDR3 length is 12 residues. The CDR3 region is CASSLYGNIQYF. CDR3 bases: TGTGCCAGCAGTTTATATGGAAACATTCAGTACTTC.

The chain recombines TRBV12-3 or TRBV12-4 with TRBJ1-5; D gene uncertain. Trimming pared 7 bases from V and 7 bases from J, leaving 14 bases between. The CDR3 runs 13 residues. CDR3 sequence: CASTGREGQPQHF. CDR3 DNA: TGTGCCAGCACCGGGAGGGAAGGGCAGCCCCAGCATTTT.

This clonotype occurred many times. This chain connects TRBV5-1 to TRBJ2-7; TRBD2 matches 8 bases. The germline gives CDR1 SGHRS, CDR2 YFSETQ. V dropped 4 bases and J dropped 3; count of bases not matched to a gene: 12. This CDR3 spans 16 amino acids. CDR3 loop: CASSVGVAGSVYEQYF. The CDR3 nucleotides read TGCGCCAGCAGCGTCGGGGTAGCGGGAAGTGTCTACGAGCAGTACTTC.

This chain connects TRBV12-3 or TRBV12-4 to TRBJ2-7; the match to TRBD2 covers 7 bases. J lost 5 bases, V lost 6 bases, and 10 bases had no gene match. The CDR3 runs 14 residues. The CDR3 region is CASSIREGMDEQYF. In DNA, the CDR3 is TGTGCCAGCAGCATCAGGGAGGGTATGGACGAGCAGTACTTC.

The V and J genes are TRBV20-1 and TRBJ2-5; D call uncertain. Deletions cut 6 bases from V and 2 bases from J, with 10 bases between. CDR1 and CDR2 from the germline V gene are DFQATT and SNEGSKA (reference sequence). There are 12 residues in the CDR3. CDR3 bases: TGCAGTGCCTTTTTCGCTCAAGAGACCCAGTACTTC. Encoded protein: CSAFFAQETQYF.

The table lists this clonotype with many counts. V usage is TRBV20-1 and J usage is TRBJ2-5, with D uncertain. The CDR3 runs 14 residues. The V end lost 5 bases, the J end lost 1 base, and 14 bases lay between the germline ends. Germline-derived CDR1 and CDR2 are DFQATT and SNEGSKA (reference sequence). The CDR3 nucleotides read TGCAGTGCTTCCCCAAGTTGGGCCCAAGAGACCCAGTACTTC. Protein product: CSASPSWAQETQYF.

This clonotype was counted at least ten times. The chain combines TRBV19 with TRBJ2-5, with 8 positions matching TRBD2. The CDR3 extends over 15 amino acids. Per the germline V gene, CDR1 is LNHDA and CDR2 is SQIVND (reference sequence). J lost 3 bases, V lost 9 bases, and 12 bases had no gene match. The CDR3 sequence is CASQSSPAGEETQYF. The CDR3 DNA sequence: TGTGCCAGCCAAAGCTCTCCAGCGGGAGAAGAGACCCAGTACTTC. Drawing the rest from reference TRBV19 and TRBJ2-5, the complete variable domain is DGGITQSPKYLFRKEGQNVTLSCEQNLNHDAMYWYRQDPGQGLRLIYYSQIVNDFQKGDIAEGYSVSREKKESFPLTVTSAQKNPTAFYLCASQSSPAGEETQYFGPGTRLLVL.

This sequence joins TRBV11-2 and TRBJ2-5, with TRBD2 matching 10 bases. The CDR3 sequence is 17 residues long. CDR1 SGHAT and CDR2 FQNNGV come from the germline V gene. Trimming cost V 5 bases and J 3 bases; bases outside gene matches: 12. For the CDR3, the DNA is TGTGCCAGCAGCCGCCTCCCCGGGACTAGCGAAGAAGAGACCCAGTACTTC. Translating it yields CASSRLPGTSEEETQYF.

There are many counts of this clonotype. The gene calls are TRBV12-3 or TRBV12-4 and TRBJ1-3; D is unresolved. The CDR3 totals 12 residues. Between the trimmed V and J ends, which lost 5 bases and 7 bases, there was a span of 9 bases. The CDR3 DNA follows: TGTGCCAGCAGTCTCCGAGAGAACACCATATATTTT. Translated: CASSLRENTIYF.

In DNA, the CDR3 is TGTGCCAGCAGTGATAGGCTAGGTGAAGAGACCCAGTACTTC. This encodes CASSDRLGEETQYF. This chain connects TRBV6-1 to TRBJ2-5; no clear D. The germline V and J ends were trimmed by 3 bases and 3 bases, with 11 bases remaining between them. The CDR3 has 14 amino acids. CDR1 and CDR2 (germline): MNHNS, SASEGT.

This clonotype was found many times. V gene TRBV11-3 combines with J gene TRBJ2-2, with TRBD1 as a possible D gene (6 bases). V was trimmed by 5 bases and J by 4 bases, leaving 8 bases between them. This CDR3 has 13 residues. Germline loops: CDR1 SGHNT, CDR2 YENEEA. Written as DNA, the CDR3 is TGTGCCAGCAGCCCAGGGGTCACCGGGGAGCTGTTTTTT. Translation gives CASSPGVTGELFF. The full variable domain, rest sourced from reference TRBV11-3 and TRBJ2-2, is EAGVVQSPRYKIIEKKQPVAFWCNPISGHNTLYWYLQNLGQGPELLIRYENEEAVDDSQLPKDRFSAERLKGVDSTLKIQPAELGDSAVYLCASSPGVTGELFFGEGSRLTVL.

Ten or more counts support this clonotype. V is TRBV12-3 or TRBV12-4 and J is TRBJ1-2; 7 bases align to TRBD1. The junction had 3 bases not matched to a gene; V was cut back by 1 base and J by 4 bases. CDR3 length: 14 amino acids. The CDR3 nucleotides read TGTGCCAGCAGTTTAGTGGCAGGGGGCTATGGCTACACCTTC. Translation gives CASSLVAGGYGYTF.

This clonotype was counted at least ten times. V and J are TRBV2 and TRBJ2-7; D is unclear. Trimming left V 6 bases short and J 6 bases short, with 24 bases between. Germline V gene data show CDR1 as SNHLY and CDR2 as FYNNEI. The CDR3 runs to 16 residues. In DNA form, the CDR3 reads TGTGCCAGCAGCCAAAGGGCGGTGATAAGTCTCTGCGAGCAGTACTTC. This sequence encodes CASSQRAVISLCEQYF. Filled out from reference TRBV2 and TRBJ2-7, the complete variable domain reads EPEVTQTPSHQVTQMGQEVILRCVPISNHLYFYWYRQILGQKVEFLVSFYNNEISEKSEIFDDQFSVERPDGSNFTLKIRSTKLEDSAMYFCASSQRAVISLCEQYFGPGTRLTVT.

This clonotype was counted at least ten times. The chain joins TRBV6-5 to TRBJ2-5, with 10 bases matching TRBD2. With 4 bases clipped from V and 2 bases from J, the junction kept 4 bases outside the gene matches. CDR3 length: 15 amino acids. The germline V gene has CDR1 MNHEY and CDR2 SVGAGI. In DNA form, the CDR3 reads TGTGCCAGCAGTTCCGGGACTAGCGTACAAGAGACCCAGTACTTC. Translation gives CASSSGTSVQETQYF.

This sequence joins TRBV9 and TRBJ1-1, with a weak D call TRBD1 (5 bases). CDR1 and CDR2 from the germline V gene are SGDLS and YYNGEE. Trimming removed 4 bases from V and 0 bases from J, with 16 bases in between. The length of the CDR3 is 16 residues. The CDR3 spells CASSPSGEYVNTEAFF. The CDR3, as DNA: TGTGCCAGCAGCCCCTCGGGGGAGTACGTGAACACTGAAGCTTTCTTT.

Points on this clonotype: A read error may account for a junction end that differs from germline. The chain carries TRBV12-3 or TRBV12-4 and TRBJ1-2; D perhaps matches TRBD1 (6 bases). The CDR3 contains 13 residues. The CDR3: CARSLGTTDGYTF. CDR3 DNA: TGTGCCAGGAGTTTAGGGACAACTGATGGCTACACGTTC.